This T cell receptor (beta chain) was retrieved from a study of T cells after yellow fever vaccination. Study in general: Any fraction with a low cell number was prepared using SMART-Seq v4 Ultra Low Input. Points from the study as a whole: Post-booster reappearance was seen for most primary-vaccination clones (roughly 97% CD4, around 91% CD8). CD4 and CD8 compartments shared a small share of clonotypes. Bulk-population clonotypes that are abundant could appear as contaminants in FACS-sorted repertoires.

The V end was cut by 4 bases, the J end by 3 bases, with 14 bases between. Germline lookup yields CDR1 MNHEY and CDR2 SVGEGT. This CDR3 is 15 amino acids long. This clonotype was seen only a few times. The antigen is not known. TCRdb reprocessed the 5' RACE reads via MiXCR and lists one record per CDR3 protein. The sample contains 620,000 or so distinct CDR3 sequences, about a sixth of which appear only once. This specimen was PBMCs, taken 5 to 6 days after the first yellow fever vaccination. The clonotype originates from a young man who received the YFV17D yellow fever vaccine. The chain couples TRBV6-2 or TRBV6-3 to TRBJ2-3; unclear D gene. In nucleotides, the CDR3 is TGTGCCAGCAGTTTACGCCTCCGGAGTACAGATACGCAGTATTTT. This encodes CASSLRLRSTDTQYF.